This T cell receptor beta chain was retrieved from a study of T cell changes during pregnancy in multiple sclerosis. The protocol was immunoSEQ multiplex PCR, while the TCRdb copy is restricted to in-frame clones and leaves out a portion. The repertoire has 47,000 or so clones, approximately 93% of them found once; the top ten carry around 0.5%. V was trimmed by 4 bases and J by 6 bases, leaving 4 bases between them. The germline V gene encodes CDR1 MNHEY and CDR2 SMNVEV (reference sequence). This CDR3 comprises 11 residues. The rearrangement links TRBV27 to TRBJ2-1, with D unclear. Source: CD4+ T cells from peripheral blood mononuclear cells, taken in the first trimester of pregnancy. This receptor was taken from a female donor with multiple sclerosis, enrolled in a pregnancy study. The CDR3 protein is CASSSLNEQFF. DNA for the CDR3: TGTGCCAGCAGTTCCCTCAATGAGCAGTTCTTC.